Listed here is a single T cell receptor (beta chain). The antigen is unknown. This sample was included in a study of pediatric ulcerative colitis. Study information: Ulcerative colitis patients had pancolitis or left-sided colitis, with confirming histology.

The length of the CDR3 is 16 residues. CDR1 SQVTM and CDR2 ANQGSEA come from the germline V gene. Trimming removed 6 bases from V and 2 bases from J; junction bases left unmatched: 8. TCRdb's copy holds only in-frame clones and misses some; the assay was immunoSEQ multiplex PCR. The sample holds 64,000 or so clones, more than 60% seen once. Regarding the study as a whole: Clonal expansions reduced rectal repertoire diversity in acute severe colitis. Repertoires came from total lymphocyte DNA, so rare subsets like regulatory T cells may be missed.

Blood was drawn at the time of colonoscopy. V is TRBV29-1 and J is TRBJ2-5; 14 bases are a match to TRBD2. This TCR derives from a boy aged 5-17 years with moderate ulcerative colitis. The sample taken for sequencing was blood. The chain's CDR3 is CSVSGLAGELQETQYF. CDR3 nucleotides: TGCAGCGTCTCGGGACTAGCGGGAGAGTTACAAGAGACCCAGTACTTC.